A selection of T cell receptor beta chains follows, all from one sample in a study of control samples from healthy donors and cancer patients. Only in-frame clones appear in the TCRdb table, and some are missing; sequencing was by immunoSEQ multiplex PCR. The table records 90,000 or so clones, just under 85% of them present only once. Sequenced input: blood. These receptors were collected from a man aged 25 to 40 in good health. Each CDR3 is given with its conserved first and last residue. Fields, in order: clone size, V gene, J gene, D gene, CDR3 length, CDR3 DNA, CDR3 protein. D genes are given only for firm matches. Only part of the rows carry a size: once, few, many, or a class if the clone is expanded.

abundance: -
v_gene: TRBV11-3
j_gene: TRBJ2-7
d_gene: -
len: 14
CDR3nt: TGTGCCAGCAGCGCGGACGGGCTGAAGGACGAGCAGTACTTC
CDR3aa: CASSADGLKDEQYF

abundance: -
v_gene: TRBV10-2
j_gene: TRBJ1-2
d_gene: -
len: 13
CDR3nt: TGCGCCAGCAGTGAGAGAAGGGGGTATGGCTACACCTTC
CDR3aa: CASSERRGYGYTF

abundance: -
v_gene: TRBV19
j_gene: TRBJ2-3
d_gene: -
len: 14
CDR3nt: TGTGCCAGTAGTGCCCGGGGGAACCCAGATACGCAGTATTTT
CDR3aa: CASSARGNPDTQYF

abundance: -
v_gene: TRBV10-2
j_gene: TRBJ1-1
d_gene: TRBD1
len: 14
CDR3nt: TGCGCCAGCAGCTTACAGGGGCTGAACACTGAAGCTTTCTTT
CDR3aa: CASSLQGLNTEAFF

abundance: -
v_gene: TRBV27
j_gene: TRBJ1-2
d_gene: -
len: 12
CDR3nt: TGTGCCAGCAGTACCTCAGGGAATGGCTACACCTTC
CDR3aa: CASSTSGNGYTF

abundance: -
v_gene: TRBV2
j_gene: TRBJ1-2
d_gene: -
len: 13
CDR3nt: TGTGCCAGCAGTGTGGAGGGCGGCTATGGCTACACCTTC
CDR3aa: CASSVEGGYGYTF

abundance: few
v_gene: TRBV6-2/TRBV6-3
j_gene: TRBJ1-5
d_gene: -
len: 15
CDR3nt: TGTGCCAGCAGTGGGCTTATGTCGAGCAATCAGCCCCAGCATTTT
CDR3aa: CASSGLMSSNQPQHF

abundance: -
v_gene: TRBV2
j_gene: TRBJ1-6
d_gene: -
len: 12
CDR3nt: TGTGCCAGCATTTTTAGGGGTTCACCCCTCCACTTT
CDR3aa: CASIFRGSPLHF

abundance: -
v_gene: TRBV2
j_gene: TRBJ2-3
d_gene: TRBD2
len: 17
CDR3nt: TGTGCCAGCAGCGCCCGGCAAGCGGGGGGTGGCACAGATACGCAGTATTTT
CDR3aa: CASSARQAGGGTDTQYF

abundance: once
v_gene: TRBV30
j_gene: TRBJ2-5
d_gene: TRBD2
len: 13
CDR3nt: TGTGCCTGGAGTCGGGGGGGACAAGAGACCCAGTACTTC
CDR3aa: CAWSRGGQETQYF

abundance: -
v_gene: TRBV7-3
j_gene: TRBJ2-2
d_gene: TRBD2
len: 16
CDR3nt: TGTGCCAGCAGCCCTTCGCTAGCGGGAGACACCGGGGAGCTGTTTTTT
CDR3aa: CASSPSLAGDTGELFF

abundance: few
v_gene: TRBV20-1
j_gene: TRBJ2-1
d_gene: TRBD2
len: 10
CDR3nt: TGCAGTGCTGGGGACTACGAGCAGTTCTTC
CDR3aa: CSAGDYEQFF

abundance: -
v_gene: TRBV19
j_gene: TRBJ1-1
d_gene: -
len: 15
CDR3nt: TGTGCCAGTACCCGCACGGGCAGTTTTAACACTGAAGCTTTCTTT
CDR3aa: CASTRTGSFNTEAFF

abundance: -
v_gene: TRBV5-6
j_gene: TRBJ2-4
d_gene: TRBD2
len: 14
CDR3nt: TGTGCCAGCAGCTCTAGCGGGGCCCCATGGATTCAGTACTTC
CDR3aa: CASSSSGAPWIQYF

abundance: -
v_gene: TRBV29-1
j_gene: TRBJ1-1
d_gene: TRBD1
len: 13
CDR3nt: TGCAGCGTCGAGGCAGGGGGAGACACTGAAGCTTTCTTT
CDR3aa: CSVEAGGDTEAFF

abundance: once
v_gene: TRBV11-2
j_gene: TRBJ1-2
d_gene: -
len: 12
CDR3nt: TGTGCCAGCAGCAGAGATGGCTTTGGCTACACCTTC
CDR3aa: CASSRDGFGYTF

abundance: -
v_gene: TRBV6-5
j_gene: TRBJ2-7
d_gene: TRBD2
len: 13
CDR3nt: TGTGCCAGCAAGAGCGGGGGGGCGGGTGAGCAGTACTTC
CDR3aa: CASKSGGAGEQYF

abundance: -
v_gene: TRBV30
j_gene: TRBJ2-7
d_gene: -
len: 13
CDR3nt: TGTGCCTGGAGTGTTCCAGGAGCCTACGAGCAGTACTTC
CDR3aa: CAWSVPGAYEQYF

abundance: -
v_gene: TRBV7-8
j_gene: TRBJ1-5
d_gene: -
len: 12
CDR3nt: TGTGCCAGCAGCTCGAACAATCAGCCCCAGCATTTT
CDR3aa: CASSSNNQPQHF

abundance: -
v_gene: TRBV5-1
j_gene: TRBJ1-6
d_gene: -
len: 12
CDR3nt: TGCGCCAGCCACCAGGGGAGCTCACCCCTCCACTTT
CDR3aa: CASHQGSSPLHF

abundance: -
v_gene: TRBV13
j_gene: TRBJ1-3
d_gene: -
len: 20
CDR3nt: TGTGCCAGCAGCTCCCCCTTCCGGGTTCCACCTCAATACTCTGGAAACACCATATATTTT
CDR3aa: CASSSPFRVPPQYSGNTIYF

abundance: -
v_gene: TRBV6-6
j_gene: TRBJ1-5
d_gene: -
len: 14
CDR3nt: TGTGCCAGCAGGGATTACAGGGAAAATCAGCCCCAGCATTTT
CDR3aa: CASRDYRENQPQHF

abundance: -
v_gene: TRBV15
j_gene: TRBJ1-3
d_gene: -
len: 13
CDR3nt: TGTGCCACCAGGATTGGCTCTGGAAACACCATATATTTT
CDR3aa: CATRIGSGNTIYF

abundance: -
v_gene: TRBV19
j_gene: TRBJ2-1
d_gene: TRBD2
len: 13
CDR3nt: TGTGCCAGTAGTATCCTGGGGGGGGATGAGCAGTTCTTC
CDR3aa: CASSILGGDEQFF

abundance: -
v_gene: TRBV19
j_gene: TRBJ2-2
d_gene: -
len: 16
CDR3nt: TGTGCCAGTAGTATAGTTGGGATTCCGAACACCGGGGAGCTGTTTTTT
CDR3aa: CASSIVGIPNTGELFF

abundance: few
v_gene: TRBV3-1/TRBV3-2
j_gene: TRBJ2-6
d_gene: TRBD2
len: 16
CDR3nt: TGTGCCAGCAGCCAAGGCGGGGGGCCTGGGGCCAACGTCCTGACTTTC
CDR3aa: CASSQGGGPGANVLTF

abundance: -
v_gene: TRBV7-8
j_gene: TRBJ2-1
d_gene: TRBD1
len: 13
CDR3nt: TGTGCCAGCAGCCAGGACAGGGTGAATGAGCAGTTCTTC
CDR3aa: CASSQDRVNEQFF

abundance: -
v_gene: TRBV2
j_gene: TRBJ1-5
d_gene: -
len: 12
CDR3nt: TGTGCCAGCAGTGATCCCAATCAGCCCCAGCATTTT
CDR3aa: CASSDPNQPQHF

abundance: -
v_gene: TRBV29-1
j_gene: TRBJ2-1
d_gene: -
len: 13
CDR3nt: TGCAGCGTTCGGGGGCGCTCCTACAATGAGCAGTTCTTC
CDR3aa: CSVRGRSYNEQFF

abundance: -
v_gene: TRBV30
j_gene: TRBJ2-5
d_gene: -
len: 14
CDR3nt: TGTGCCTGGGAGGAATGGGATGGTAGAGAGACCCAGTACTTC
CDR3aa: CAWEEWDGRETQYF

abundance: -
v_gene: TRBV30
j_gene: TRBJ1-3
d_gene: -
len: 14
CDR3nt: TGTGCCTGGACGGTGGGTCACTCTGGAAACACCATATATTTT
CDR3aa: CAWTVGHSGNTIYF

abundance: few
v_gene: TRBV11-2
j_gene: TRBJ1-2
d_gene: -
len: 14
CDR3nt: TGTGCCAGCAGCTTAAACCGGCGGAACTATGGCTACACCTTC
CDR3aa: CASSLNRRNYGYTF

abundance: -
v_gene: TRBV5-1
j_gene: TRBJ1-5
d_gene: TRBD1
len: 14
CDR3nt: TGCGCCAGCAGCTCAACAGGGGTTCATCAGCCCCAGCATTTT
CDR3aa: CASSSTGVHQPQHF

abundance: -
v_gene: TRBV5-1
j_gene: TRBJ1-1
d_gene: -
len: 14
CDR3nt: TGCGCCAGCAGCATGACAGTTCCTCCTAATGAAGCTTTCTTT
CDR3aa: CASSMTVPPNEAFF

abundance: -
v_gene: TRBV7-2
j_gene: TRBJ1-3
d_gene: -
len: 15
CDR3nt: TGTGCCAGCAGCTTAGGGGGTTACTCTGGAAACACCATATATTTT
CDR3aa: CASSLGGYSGNTIYF

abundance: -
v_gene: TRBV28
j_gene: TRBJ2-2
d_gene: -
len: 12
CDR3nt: TGTGCCAGCAGTTTGAACACCGGGGAGCTGTTTTTT
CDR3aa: CASSLNTGELFF

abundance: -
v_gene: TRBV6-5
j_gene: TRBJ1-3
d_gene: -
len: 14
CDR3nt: TGTGCCAGCGGAGGGAGGGATACTGGAAACACCATATATTTT
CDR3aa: CASGGRDTGNTIYF

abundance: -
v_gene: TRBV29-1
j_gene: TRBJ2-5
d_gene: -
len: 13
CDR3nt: TGCAGCGTTGTAGAGATGTCAAGAGAGACCCAGTACTTC
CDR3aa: CSVVEMSRETQYF

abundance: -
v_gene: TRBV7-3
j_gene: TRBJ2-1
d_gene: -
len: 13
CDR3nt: TGTGCCAGCAGCTTAACTACCTACAATGAGCAGTTCTTC
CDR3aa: CASSLTTYNEQFF